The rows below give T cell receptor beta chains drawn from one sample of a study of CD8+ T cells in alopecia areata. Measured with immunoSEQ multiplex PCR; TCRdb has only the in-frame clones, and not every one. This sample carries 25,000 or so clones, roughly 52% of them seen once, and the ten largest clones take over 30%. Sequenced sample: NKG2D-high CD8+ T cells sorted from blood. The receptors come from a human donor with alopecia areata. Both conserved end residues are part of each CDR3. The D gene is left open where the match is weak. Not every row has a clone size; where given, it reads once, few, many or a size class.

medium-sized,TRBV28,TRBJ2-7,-,CASSPLITYEQYF,TGTGCCAGCAGTCCCCTCATAACCTACGAGCAGTACTTC
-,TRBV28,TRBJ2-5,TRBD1,CASTQTGEETQYF,TGTGCCAGCACTCAGACAGGGGAGGAGACCCAGTACTTC
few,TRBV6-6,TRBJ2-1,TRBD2,CASVDSGGNEQFF,TGTGCCAGCGTGGACAGCGGGGGGAATGAGCAGTTCTTC
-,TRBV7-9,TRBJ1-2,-,CASTQTGKNYGYTF,TGTGCCAGCACCCAGACAGGCAAGAACTATGGCTACACCTTC
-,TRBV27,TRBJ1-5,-,CASSLSGSNQPQHF,TGTGCCAGCAGTTTATCGGGCAGCAATCAGCCCCAGCATTTT
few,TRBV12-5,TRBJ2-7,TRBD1,CASGRDRVPIYEQYF,TGTGCTAGTGGCCGGGACAGGGTGCCGATCTACGAGCAGTACTTC
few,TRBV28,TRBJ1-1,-,CASSVSGTATEAFF,TGTGCCAGCAGTGTATCCGGGACGGCGACTGAAGCTTTCTTT
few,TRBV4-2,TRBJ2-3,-,CASSQDSDTQYF,TGTGCCAGCAGCCAAGATTCAGATACGCAGTATTTT
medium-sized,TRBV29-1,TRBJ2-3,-,CSVMRASSLTDTQYF,TGCAGCGTGATGAGGGCTAGCTCCCTCACAGATACGCAGTATTTT
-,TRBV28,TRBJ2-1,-,CASSPMYNEQFF,TGTGCCAGCAGTCCGATGTACAATGAGCAGTTCTTC
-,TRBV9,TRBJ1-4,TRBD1,CASSVGTGESTNEKLFF,TGTGCCAGCAGCGTAGGAACAGGGGAGTCGACTAATGAAAAACTGTTTTTT
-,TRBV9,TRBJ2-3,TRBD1,CASSGGQGVTDTQYF,TGTGCCAGCAGCGGAGGACAGGGGGTCACAGATACGCAGTATTTT
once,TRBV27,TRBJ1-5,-,CASSFSGDRIYQPQHF,TGTGCCAGCAGTTTCTCGGGAGACAGGATTTATCAGCCCCAGCATTTT
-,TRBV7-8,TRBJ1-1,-,CASSLIRDKNTEAFF,TGTGCCAGCAGCTTGATCCGGGACAAGAACACTGAAGCTTTCTTT
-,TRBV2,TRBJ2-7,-,CASTGPPTYEQYF,TGTGCCAGCACAGGGCCTCCTACCTACGAGCAGTACTTC
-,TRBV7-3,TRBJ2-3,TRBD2,CASSLAGGADTQYF,TGTGCCAGCAGCTTAGCGGGAGGGGCAGATACGCAGTATTTT
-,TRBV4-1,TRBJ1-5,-,CASSQELGAGQPQHF,TGCGCCAGCAGCCAAGAGTTGGGGGCGGGTCAGCCCCAGCATTTT
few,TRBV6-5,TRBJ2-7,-,CASSLGPSVDF,TGTGCCAGCAGTCTGGGGCCTTCTGTGGACTTC
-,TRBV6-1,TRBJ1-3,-,CASRSPSGNTIYF,TGTGCCAGCAGATCCCCCTCTGGAAACACCATATATTTT
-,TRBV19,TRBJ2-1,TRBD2,CASSRTRVGRGEQFF,TGTGCCAGTAGCCGGACTAGAGTGGGGCGAGGGGAGCAGTTCTTC
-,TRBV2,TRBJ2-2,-,CASIPIGTNTGELFF,TGTGCCAGCATCCCGATCGGAACGAACACCGGGGAGCTGTTTTTT
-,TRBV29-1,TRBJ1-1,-,CSVVSGNTEAFF,TGCAGCGTTGTCTCCGGGAACACTGAAGCTTTCTTT
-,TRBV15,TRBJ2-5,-,CASSREANQETQYF,TGTGCCAGTTCAAGGGAGGCTAACCAAGAGACCCAGTACTTC
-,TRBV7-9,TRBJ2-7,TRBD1,CASSVGTGLFQYF,TGTGCCAGCAGCGTGGGGACAGGGTTGTTTCAGTACTTC
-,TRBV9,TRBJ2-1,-,CASSVAASEQFF,TGTGCCAGCAGCGTAGCTGCCTCTGAGCAGTTCTTC
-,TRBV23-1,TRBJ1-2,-,CASSQPLSVPGARGYTF,-
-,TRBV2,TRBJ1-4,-,CASSRGKGGDEKLFF,TGTGCCAGCTCCCGGGGGAAGGGGGGAGATGAAAAACTGTTTTTT
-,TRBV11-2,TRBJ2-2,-,CASSLVFELFF,TGTGCCAGCAGCCTAGTTTTTGAGCTGTTTTTT
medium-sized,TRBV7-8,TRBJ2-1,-,CASSLGGGGGPSNEQFF,TGTGCCAGCAGCTTAGGGGGAGGGGGAGGGCCTAGCAATGAGCAGTTCTTC
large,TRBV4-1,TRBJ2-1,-,CASSQGEGEQFF,TGCGCCAGCAGCCAAGGCGAGGGTGAGCAGTTCTTC
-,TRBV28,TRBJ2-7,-,CASTGAYEQYF,TGTGCCAGCACCGGGGCTTACGAGCAGTACTTC
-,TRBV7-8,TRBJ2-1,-,CASRPGTPFYYNEQFF,TGTGCCAGCAGACCCGGGACTCCCTTTTACTACAATGAGCAGTTCTTC
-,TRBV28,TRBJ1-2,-,CASSLWGIRGTFNYGYTF,TGTGCCAGCAGTTTATGGGGGATTCGAGGGACCTTTAACTATGGCTACACCTTC
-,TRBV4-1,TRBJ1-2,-,CASSLLPEWTYGYTF,TGCGCCAGCAGCCTGCTGCCAGAGTGGACCTATGGCTACACCTTC
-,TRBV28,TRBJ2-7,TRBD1,CASSLWGTGKGDEQYF,TGTGCCAGCAGTTTATGGGGGACAGGGAAAGGCGACGAGCAGTACTTC
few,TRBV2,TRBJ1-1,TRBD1,CASSEPGTVIPEAFF,TGTGCCAGCAGTGAACCCGGGACAGTAATTCCTGAAGCTTTCTTT
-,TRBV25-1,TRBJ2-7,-,CASSYGGQEQYF,TGTGCCAGCAGCTACGGGGGGCAGGAGCAGTACTTC
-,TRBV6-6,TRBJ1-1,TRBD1,CASSAGTGVTEAFF,TGTGCCAGCAGTGCCGGGACAGGGGTGACTGAAGCTTTCTTT
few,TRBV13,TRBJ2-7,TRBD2,CASSLSVSGGSLTYEQYF,TGTGCCAGCAGCTTATCGGTATCCGGCGGGAGTCTAACATACGAGCAGTACTTC
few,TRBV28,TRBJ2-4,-,CASRSGTGWGLQYF,TGTGCCAGCAGATCGGGCACAGGGTGGGGGCTTCAGTACTTC
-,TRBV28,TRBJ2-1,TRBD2,CASSWPEKLTSGDADEQFF,TGTGCCAGCAGTTGGCCGGAGAAGCTAACTAGCGGGGACGCCGATGAGCAGTTCTTC
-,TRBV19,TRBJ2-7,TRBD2,CASSSAGSYEQYF,TGTGCCAGTAGCTCAGCGGGATCCTACGAGCAGTACTTC
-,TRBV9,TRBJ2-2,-,CASSEDGSNTGELFF,TGTGCCAGCAGCGAGGACGGCTCGAACACCGGGGAGCTGTTTTTT
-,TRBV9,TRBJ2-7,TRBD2,CASSVAGSGIYEQYF,TGTGCCAGCAGCGTAGCGGGGAGCGGGATATACGAGCAGTACTTC
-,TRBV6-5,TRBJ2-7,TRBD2,CASTGGLAGTYEQYF,TGTGCCAGCACCGGTGGGCTAGCGGGGACCTACGAGCAGTACTTC